The rows below give T cell receptor beta chains drawn from one sample of a study of blood T cells in healthy people across ages. TCRdb ran MiXCR on the 5' RACE reads and lists one entry per CDR3 protein. The sample includes about 900,000 distinct CDR3 sequences, around two thirds of them seen just once. The material sequenced was blood. The source is a man aged 25-45 years in good health. The CDR3 runs from the conserved cysteine through the conserved F or W. The D gene is left open where the match is weak. Clone sizes are given selectively: once, few, many, or a class where the clone is expanded.

D: TRBD1
J: TRBJ2-1
size: few
V: TRBV7-2
CDR3: CASSLIQPGGSYNEQFF
DNA: TGTGCCAGCAGCTTAATCCAACCAGGGGGTTCCTACAATGAGCAGTTCTTC

D: TRBD2
J: TRBJ2-7
size: -
V: TRBV20-1
CDR3: CSAHPSGGAYEQYF
DNA: TGCAGTGCTCATCCTAGCGGGGGGGCTTACGAGCAGTACTTC

D: TRBD2
J: TRBJ2-2
size: -
V: TRBV6-5
CDR3: CASSYTRFVLSGGGNTGELFF
DNA: TGTGCCAGCAGTTACACTCGTTTTGTGCTTTCGGGGGGTGGTAACACCGGGGAGCTGTTTTTT

D: -
J: TRBJ2-3
size: -
V: TRBV7-9
CDR3: CASSLRGHLRSTDTQYF
DNA: TGTGCCAGCAGCCTCCGGGGACACCTAAGGAGCACAGATACGCAGTATTTT

D: TRBD1
J: TRBJ2-7
size: -
V: TRBV2
CDR3: CASSVPRGQGHEQYF
DNA: TGTGCCAGCAGTGTCCCCCGAGGACAGGGACACGAGCAGTACTTC

D: -
J: TRBJ2-7
size: -
V: TRBV3-1
CDR3: CASSRMRGPYEQYF
DNA: TGTGCCAGCAGCCGTATGCGGGGACCCTACGAGCAGTACTTC

D: TRBD1
J: TRBJ1-2
size: -
V: TRBV29-1
CDR3: CSVEDKITGASRGYTF
DNA: TGCAGCGTTGAAGATAAAATAACAGGGGCGAGTCGGGGCTACACCTTC

D: -
J: TRBJ2-5
size: once
V: TRBV30
CDR3: CAWSPPRRETQYF
DNA: TGTGCCTGGAGTCCGCCGAGACGGGAGACCCAGTACTTC

D: TRBD2
J: TRBJ2-7
size: many
V: TRBV4-2
CDR3: CASSRGRVAGDHYEQYF
DNA: TGTGCCAGCAGCCGCGGCCGAGTAGCGGGGGACCACTACGAGCAGTACTTC

D: -
J: TRBJ1-1
size: -
V: TRBV3-1
CDR3: CASSQQENTEAFF
DNA: TGTGCCAGCAGCCAGCAGGAGAACACTGAAGCTTTCTTT

D: TRBD1
J: TRBJ2-1
size: few
V: TRBV4-3
CDR3: CASSQGQGKDEQFF
DNA: TGCGCCAGCAGCCAAGGACAGGGAAAGGATGAGCAGTTCTTC

D: TRBD1
J: TRBJ2-6
size: once
V: TRBV29-1
CDR3: CSVDYRGQAVRISGANVLTF
DNA: TGCAGCGTGGACTATAGGGGACAGGCCGTCCGAATCTCTGGGGCCAACGTCCTGACTTTC

D: -
J: TRBJ1-2
size: -
V: TRBV29-1
CDR3: CSVGSTAANYGYTF
DNA: TGCAGCGTCGGGTCGACAGCGGCTAACTATGGCTACACCTTC

D: TRBD1
J: TRBJ2-5
size: few
V: TRBV13
CDR3: CASNLGQEETQYF
DNA: TGTGCCAGCAACCTCGGACAGGAAGAGACCCAGTACTTC

D: TRBD2
J: TRBJ2-7
size: many
V: TRBV7-3
CDR3: CASSLMAGGSYEQYF
DNA: TGTGCCAGCAGCTTAATGGCGGGGGGATCCTACGAGCAGTACTTC

D: -
J: TRBJ2-3
size: few
V: TRBV6-6
CDR3: CASRSDNTQYF
DNA: TGTGCCAGCAGGTCGGACAATACGCAGTATTTT

D: TRBD2
J: TRBJ2-4
size: -
V: TRBV7-3
CDR3: CASSSPITSGGERLAKNIQYF
DNA: TGTGCCAGCAGCTCACCAATCACTAGCGGGGGGGAAAGGTTAGCCAAAAACATTCAGTACTTC

D: TRBD2
J: TRBJ2-5
size: -
V: TRBV7-9
CDR3: CASSDGTSGRWAETQYF
DNA: TGTGCCAGCAGCGACGGGACTAGCGGGAGGTGGGCTGAGACCCAGTACTTC

D: -
J: TRBJ1-3
size: -
V: TRBV27
CDR3: CASSLAGSSGNTIYF
DNA: TGTGCCAGCAGTTTAGCCGGGAGCTCTGGAAACACCATATATTTT

D: TRBD2
J: TRBJ2-7
size: -
V: TRBV12-3/TRBV12-4
CDR3: CASIPTSGGAAYNEQYF
DNA: TGTGCCAGCATTCCGACTAGCGGGGGGGCTGCCTACAATGAGCAGTACTTC

D: -
J: TRBJ2-1
size: few
V: TRBV20-1
CDR3: CATGQSYNEQFF
DNA: TGCGCAACAGGGCAAAGCTACAATGAGCAGTTCTTC

D: -
J: TRBJ1-2
size: few
V: TRBV9
CDR3: CASSVGDYGYTF
DNA: TGTGCCAGCAGCGTGGGGGACTATGGCTACACCTTC

D: -
J: TRBJ1-6
size: -
V: TRBV10-3
CDR3: CATKTSDSGLNSPLHF
DNA: TGTGCCACAAAAACCTCAGACTCGGGACTTAATTCACCCCTCCACTTT

D: -
J: TRBJ2-7
size: few
V: TRBV15
CDR3: CATSRDLASYEQYF
DNA: TGTGCCACCAGCAGAGATTTGGCTTCCTACGAGCAGTACTTC

D: -
J: TRBJ2-1
size: -
V: TRBV20-1
CDR3: CSARDPLGEVSYNEQFF
DNA: TGCAGTGCTAGAGATCCATTGGGTGAAGTCTCCTACAATGAGCAGTTCTTC

D: TRBD1
J: TRBJ2-1
size: -
V: TRBV7-3
CDR3: CASSSTGGNEQFF
DNA: TGTGCCAGCAGCTCGACAGGGGGCAATGAGCAGTTCTTC

D: -
J: TRBJ2-5
size: -
V: TRBV18
CDR3: CASHRVEETQYF
DNA: TGTGCCAGCCACAGGGTTGAAGAGACCCAGTACTTC

D: -
J: TRBJ1-1
size: -
V: TRBV13
CDR3: CASSFAGAGGEAFF
DNA: TGTGCCAGCAGCTTCGCCGGGGCCGGAGGTGAAGCTTTCTTT

D: -
J: TRBJ1-4
size: once
V: TRBV7-9
CDR3: CASSYPGLPGEKLFF
DNA: TGTGCCAGCAGCTACCCCGGTCTACCGGGCGAAAAACTGTTTTTT

D: -
J: TRBJ1-2
size: -
V: TRBV3-1
CDR3: CASSQDNGAPYGYTF
DNA: TGTGCCAGCAGCCAAGATAACGGAGCCCCCTATGGCTACACCTTC

D: TRBD2
J: TRBJ2-7
size: -
V: TRBV4-1
CDR3: CASSQVFPSGSFYEQYF
DNA: TGCGCCAGCAGCCAAGTTTTTCCTAGCGGGAGTTTTTACGAGCAGTACTTC

D: -
J: TRBJ2-1
size: -
V: TRBV2
CDR3: CASIQRYEQFF
DNA: TGTGCCAGCATACAGCGGTATGAGCAGTTCTTC

D: TRBD1
J: TRBJ1-2
size: -
V: TRBV12-3/TRBV12-4
CDR3: CASTITGVPNYGYTF
DNA: TGTGCCAGCACCATTACAGGGGTGCCTAACTATGGCTACACCTTC

D: TRBD1
J: TRBJ1-1
size: once
V: TRBV7-2
CDR3: CASSFRTGGKTEAFF
DNA: TGTGCCAGCAGCTTCCGGACAGGGGGCAAAACTGAAGCTTTCTTT

D: TRBD2
J: TRBJ2-7
size: -
V: TRBV7-8
CDR3: CASSLGPAGGPNEQYF
DNA: TGTGCCAGCAGCTTAGGCCCAGCGGGGGGGCCGAACGAGCAGTACTTC